Below are 25 T cell receptor beta chains sequenced from a single sample in a study of T cells after yellow fever vaccination. TCRdb re-called the 5' RACE reads with MiXCR, one entry per CDR3 protein. The profile shows some 300,000 distinct CDR3 sequences, around 10% of them singletons. The sequences come from CD4+ T cells sorted from PBMCs, collected 5 days after the yellow fever booster vaccination. Source of these receptors: a man aged 18 to 30 who received the YFV17D yellow fever vaccine.

The chain uses TRBV5-4 and TRBJ2-2; 8 bases line up with TRBD2. The CDR3 is 15 residues long. Germline V gives CDR1 SGHNT, CDR2 YYREEE (reference sequence). Unmatched junction bases numbered 7, after V lost 5 bases and J lost 4 bases. The CDR3 coding sequence is TGTGCCAGCAGATATGCGGGGGGTCCCACCGGGGAGCTGTTTTTT. This gives the protein CASRYAGGPTGELFF.

This clonotype was seen ten or more times. This rearrangement joins TRBV5-1 to TRBJ2-7, with D hard to call. V was shortened by 0 bases and J by 2 bases, with 12 bases between the two germline ends. The CDR3 totals 15 residues. Germline CDR1 SGHRS, CDR2 YFSETQ. The CDR3 bases are TGCGCCAGCAGCTTGGCCTCTACAAACCCCTACGAGCAGTACTTC. This translates into CASSLASTNPYEQYF.

The chain joins TRBV3-1 to TRBJ1-6, with 8 bases lining up with TRBD1. Trimming removed 4 bases from V and 2 bases from J; junction bases left unmatched: 7. The CDR3 length is 17 residues. Germline V gives CDR1 LGHDT, CDR2 YNNKEL (reference sequence). CDR3 DNA: TGTGCCAGCAGCCCGACAGGGGAGGGGGCCTATAATTCACCCCTCCACTTT. Amino acids: CASSPTGEGAYNSPLHF.

There are a few counts of this clonotype. The rearrangement links TRBV7-9 to TRBJ2-2; 7 positions match TRBD1. This CDR3 region has 15 residues. After removal of 8 bases from V and 1 base from J, the junction contained 7 bases not matched to a gene. Germline V gene data show CDR1 as SEHNR and CDR2 as FQNEAQ (reference sequence). The DNA of the CDR3 is TGTGCCAGCGTCTGGACAGGACGGAACACCGGGGAGCTGTTTTTT. Protein sequence: CASVWTGRNTGELFF.

This clonotype was counted many times. This rearrangement joins TRBV9 to TRBJ2-1; a possible D gene is TRBD2 (6 bases). V was shortened by 3 bases and J by 7 bases, with 11 bases between the two germline ends. The CDR3 contains 13 residues. Germline V gene sequence: CDR1 SGDLS, CDR2 YYNGEE. The CDR3 DNA follows: TGTGCCAGCAGCGGCCAACTAGCAAATGAGCAGTTCTTC. It codes for CASSGQLANEQFF.

In this sample, this clonotype turned up a few times. The chain couples TRBV2 to TRBJ1-5, with D perhaps TRBD1 (5 bases). Germline V CDR1 and CDR2: SNHLY, FYNNEI. This CDR3 has 13 amino acids. V was clipped by 7 bases and J by 7 bases, with 14 bases between them. CDR3 loop: CASKRGRDQPQHF. Written as DNA, the CDR3 is TGTGCCAGCAAGAGGGGCCGGGACCAGCCCCAGCATTTT. Filled out from reference TRBV2 and TRBJ1-5, the complete variable domain reads EPEVTQTPSHQVTQMGQEVILRCVPISNHLYFYWYRQILGQKVEFLVSFYNNEISEKSEIFDDQFSVERPDGSNFTLKIRSTKLEDSAMYFCASKRGRDQPQHFGDGTRLSIL.

This clonotype was seen at least ten times. The chain joins TRBV4-3 to TRBJ1-2, with 11 bases that match TRBD1. The germline V gene has CDR1 LGHNA and CDR2 YSLEER. This CDR3 is built from 19 residues. V dropped 0 bases and J dropped 2; count of bases not matched to a gene: 11. CDR3 in amino acids: CASSQDMDRGPGENYGYTF. DNA for the CDR3: TGCGCCAGCAGCCAAGATATGGACAGGGGGCCAGGTGAAAACTATGGCTACACCTTC.

This clonotype was detected a few times. This chain joins TRBV7-6 and TRBJ2-2; tentative D call: TRBD2 (5 bases). The CDR3 length is 15 residues. Germline values: CDR1 SGHVS, CDR2 FNYEAQ. Trimming stripped 4 bases from V and 2 bases from J, with 11 bases between. The CDR3 is CASSSGLLNTGELFF. Written as DNA, the CDR3 is TGTGCCAGCAGCTCCGGACTGTTAAACACCGGGGAGCTGTTTTTT.

This clonotype has only a few counts. This chain links TRBV27 with TRBJ2-3, with 7 bases identical to TRBD2. The CDR3 covers 16 residues. V lost 6 bases to trimming and J lost 6 bases; unmatched junction nucleotides: 15. The V gene's germline CDR1 is MNHEY and CDR2 SMNVEV (reference sequence). The CDR3 protein is CASSLTSGPRGDTQYF. The CDR3 nucleotides are TGTGCCAGCAGCCTAACCTCGGGACCGCGGGGGGATACGCAGTATTTT.

This clonotype was seen more than once but under ten times. The gene calls are TRBV12-3 or TRBV12-4 and TRBJ2-3; D not certain. The V end lost 4 bases, the J end lost 0 bases, and 5 bases lay between the germline ends. This CDR3 spans 13 amino acids. The CDR3 loop reads CASSYVSTDTQYF. CDR3 in DNA: TGTGCCAGCAGTTACGTTAGCACAGATACGCAGTATTTT.

The rearrangement links TRBV6-2 or TRBV6-3 to TRBJ2-5; TRBD2 matches at 10 bases. The CDR3 has 16 amino acids. Germline assignment: CDR1 MNHEY and CDR2 SVGEGT. The V and J ends lost 4 bases and 5 bases, in that order; junction bases with no gene match: 10. The chain's CDR3 is CASSFGLAAYMETQYF. The CDR3 DNA reads TGTGCCAGCAGTTTTGGACTAGCGGCGTACATGGAGACCCAGTACTTC.

The sample holds a few counts of this clonotype. The chain carries TRBV20-1 and TRBJ1-4; 7 nucleotides line up with TRBD1. V gave up 5 bases and J gave up 1 base; unmatched junction bases: 10. Germline values: CDR1 DFQATT, CDR2 SNEGSKA (reference sequence). The CDR3 is 16 residues long. The CDR3 sequence is CSAPQGEWITNEKLFF. The CDR3 nucleotides are TGCAGTGCTCCTCAGGGGGAATGGATAACTAATGAAAAACTGTTTTTT.

The CDR3 DNA follows: TGTGCCATCAGTCTCGTGTATACGCAGTATTTT. Amino acid sequence: CAISLVYTQYF. The J gene is TRBJ2-3, the V gene TRBV10-3; D remains ambiguous. The V end lost 5 bases, the J end lost 7 bases, and 7 bases lay between the germline ends. The CDR3 is 11 residues long. Germline-derived CDR1 and CDR2 are ENHRY and SYGVKD.

This clonotype was seen only a few times. The V call is TRBV15, the J call TRBJ1-5; maybe TRBD1 (6 bases). V dropped 2 bases and J dropped 4 bases, with 12 bases sitting between them. The CDR3 has 15 amino acids. The V gene's germline CDR1 is LNHNV and CDR2 YYDKDF (reference sequence). This CDR3 reads CATSRRGQGNQPQHF. The CDR3 nucleotides are TGTGCCACCAGCAGACGGGGGCAGGGGAATCAGCCCCAGCATTTT.

This clonotype was counted once. This chain connects TRBV12-3 or TRBV12-4 to TRBJ2-1, with D perhaps TRBD1 (5 bases). This CDR3 spans 13 amino acids. The V gene lost 3 bases and the J gene lost 10 bases, with 13 bases spanning the gap. In DNA, the CDR3 is TGTGCCAGCAGTTTGGGTCAGGGCAGAGAGCAGTTCTTC. It encodes CASSLGQGREQFF.

This clonotype was seen a handful of times. The J gene is TRBJ2-3, the V gene TRBV30; no definite D call. Germline assignment: CDR1 GTSNPN and CDR2 SVGIG (reference sequence). V was cut by 2 bases and J by 5 bases, with 17 bases left in between. CDR3 length equals 15 residues. The CDR3 spells CAWSLPRARRDTQYF. The CDR3 DNA reads TGTGCCTGGAGTCTCCCCCGGGCCCGGAGAGATACGCAGTATTTT.

The chain combines TRBV4-1 with TRBJ1-2; possible D gene TRBD1, 6 bases. Germline CDR1 reads MGHRA; CDR2 reads YSYEKL. The CDR3 is 15 amino acids. V was pared by 4 bases and J by 1 base, with 13 bases between. This CDR3 is CASSPTRGGNYGYTF. DNA of the CDR3: TGCGCCAGCAGCCCAACAAGGGGGGGTAACTATGGCTACACCTTC.

V is TRBV5-1 and J is TRBJ1-1; D ambiguous. CDR3 size: 12 residues. V was cut by 4 bases and J by 3 bases, with 7 bases left in between. Per germline, CDR1 SGHRS and CDR2 YFSETQ. This chain's CDR3 is CASSKIDTEAFF. The CDR3 DNA reads TGCGCCAGCAGCAAGATTGACACTGAAGCTTTCTTT.

This clonotype occurred a few times. The genes are TRBV27 and TRBJ1-6; D is ambiguous. V lost 0 bases to trimming and J lost 11 bases, with 8 bases between them. Germline-derived CDR1 and CDR2 are MNHEY and SMNVEV (reference sequence). CDR3 size: 13 residues. DNA of the CDR3: TGTGCCAGCAGTTTATCGGGTATGACACCCCTCCACTTT. Translating it yields CASSLSGMTPLHF.

V gene TRBV23-1 combines with J gene TRBJ2-7; tentative D call: TRBD2 (6 bases). TRBV23-1 is known as an ORF, though its function is uncertain. The CDR3 contains 16 residues. Between the trimmed V and J ends, which lost 4 bases and 5 bases, there was a span of 21 bases. CDR3 in DNA: TGCGCCAGCAGTCGGAGCGGAGGGACGACTCGAAACGAGCAGTACGTC. It is translated as CASSRSGGTTRNEQYV.

This chain links TRBV20-1 with TRBJ1-2; D is possibly TRBD1 (5 bases). The CDR3 is 14 residues long. The germline V gene encodes CDR1 DFQATT and CDR2 SNEGSKA (reference sequence). The V end was cut by 0 bases, the J end by 3 bases, with 11 bases between. The CDR3 DNA sequence: TGCAGTGCTAGAGAGGGGGGATTTGACTATGGCTACACCTTC. The encoded protein is CSAREGGFDYGYTF.

This clonotype showed up just a few times. The gene calls are TRBV28 and TRBJ2-3, with TRBD2 identical over 8 bases. V dropped 7 bases and J dropped 1; count of bases not matched to a gene: 10. This CDR3 is built from 16 residues. Germline CDR1 is MDHEN and CDR2 is SYDVKM. The CDR3 is CASTPSRAGGTDTQYF. As DNA, the CDR3 is TGTGCCAGCACCCCATCCCGAGCGGGGGGCACAGATACGCAGTATTTT.

This clonotype was found many times. V usage is TRBV7-2 and J usage is TRBJ2-5; D possibly matches TRBD1 or TRBD2 (5 bases each). Germline CDR1 SGHTA, CDR2 FQGNSA. The CDR3 totals 14 residues. V shed 0 bases and J shed 3 bases, with 8 bases lying between them. The CDR3 region has the DNA TGTGCCAGCAGCTTAGCCGGGACGGAAGAGACCCAGTACTTC. Residues: CASSLAGTEETQYF.

This clonotype was picked up a small number of times. This chain links TRBV10-3 with TRBJ2-5, with D perhaps given as TRBD1 or TRBD2 (6 bases each). The CDR3 is made up of 15 amino acids. Trimming left V 10 bases short and J 0 bases short, with 18 bases between. Germline V lookup: CDR1 ENHRY, CDR2 SYGVKD. The CDR3 coding sequence is TGTGCCACCGGAGGGGGACTTCTGTACCAAGAGACCCAGTACTTC. Protein product: CATGGGLLYQETQYF.

The V gene is TRBV7-2, the J gene TRBJ1-1; D is undetermined. In germline, CDR1 is SGHTA, CDR2 FQGNSA. The V end was cut by 1 base, the J end by 5 bases, with 8 bases between. This CDR3 comprises 13 residues. The CDR3 sequence is CASSLVFSTEAFF. The CDR3 coding sequence is TGTGCCAGCAGCTTAGTGTTTAGTACTGAAGCTTTCTTT.